Listed below are T cell receptor beta chains from one sample, sequenced in a study of blood T cell repertoires in COVID-19. Libraries were prepared by immunoSEQ multiplex PCR; TCRdb keeps only in-frame clonotypes and omits some of them. The data show approximately 200,000 clones, over 75% seen once. The source material was peripheral blood. These receptors all stem from a man aged 50 to 59 with acute or convalescent COVID-19. CDR3s include the opening cysteine and the closing phenylalanine or tryptophan. The D gene is left open where the match is weak. A clone size is listed for some rows: how often the clone was seen (once, few, many), or a class if it is expanded.

clone_size j_call d_call v_call cdr3_nt cdr3_aa
- TRBJ1-2 TRBD1 TRBV9 TGTGCCAGCAGCGTATCAGGGGGGACGAGCGGCTACACCTTC CASSVSGGTSGYTF
- TRBJ2-7 - TRBV12-3/TRBV12-4 TGTGCCAGCAGACCCGACCATGGGGCCGAGCAGTACTTC CASRPDHGAEQYF
once TRBJ1-4 TRBD1 TRBV5-1 TGCGCCAGCAGCCCCCTCGGGACAGGGGTGGAAAAACTGTTTTTT CASSPLGTGVEKLFF
- TRBJ1-5 - TRBV4-1 TGCGCCAGCAGCCACCGGGGACACGATAGCAATCAGCCCCAGCATTTT CASSHRGHDSNQPQHF
- TRBJ2-1 TRBD1 TRBV19 TGTGCCAGTAGAACAAAGACAGGGGGGTACAATGAGCAGTTCTTC CASRTKTGGYNEQFF
- TRBJ2-5 - TRBV18 TGTGCCAGCTCATCACTACAGCTCGGAAATCAAGAGACCCAGTACTTC CASSSLQLGNQETQYF
- TRBJ1-3 - TRBV3-1/TRBV3-2 TGTGCCAGCAGCCAGGGCTTAACAGGAAACACCATATATTTT CASSQGLTGNTIYF
- TRBJ2-6 - TRBV7-3 TGTGCCAGCAGCCAGATGGCTGGGGCCAACGTCCTGACTTTC CASSQMAGANVLTF
- TRBJ1-1 TRBD1 TRBV18 TGTGCCAGCTCACCGCCCACAGGGGTCCGGAACACTGAAGCTTTCTTT CASSPPTGVRNTEAFF
- TRBJ1-1 - TRBV5-1 TGCGCCAGCAGCCCCCTCGGGGTCACTGAAGCTTTCTTT CASSPLGVTEAFF
- TRBJ2-1 TRBD1 TRBV5-1 TGCGCCAGCAGCGAGGGCGGACAGGGTAACTATGAGCAGTTCTTC CASSEGGQGNYEQFF
- TRBJ2-2 TRBD1 TRBV10-2 TGCGCCAGCAGTGAACAGGGGGCGAGCACCGGGGAGCTGTTTTTT CASSEQGASTGELFF
- TRBJ1-5 - TRBV3-1/TRBV3-2 TGTGCCAGCAGCCACGGAGGAGGGCCCGATGAAAGCAATCAGCCCCAGCATTTT CASSHGGGPDESNQPQHF
- TRBJ2-7 TRBD2 TRBV5-1 TGCGCCAGCAACGGAGGCGGGGGGAGGTACGAGCAGTACTTC CASNGGGGRYEQYF
few TRBJ1-6 TRBD1 TRBV18 TGTGCCAGCTCACAGGACAGGCGGAATTCACCCCTCCACTTT CASSQDRRNSPLHF
- TRBJ2-3 - TRBV7-2 TGTGCCAGCAGCTCTTACTCTAATACGCAGTATTTT CASSSYSNTQYF
- TRBJ1-2 TRBD1 TRBV6-5 TGTGCCAGCAAAGGGACAGCAAAACCCAGTGGCTACACCTTC CASKGTAKPSGYTF
- TRBJ1-1 TRBD1 TRBV7-9 TGTGCCAGCAGCTCTGGACAGGCCACGAACACTGAAGCTTTCTTT CASSSGQATNTEAFF
- TRBJ1-1 - TRBV7-9 TGTGCCAGCAGCTTAGAATGGCTGAACACTGAAGCTTTCTTT CASSLEWLNTEAFF
- TRBJ1-2 TRBD1 TRBV27 TGTGCCAGCAGTTCACAGGGGGCTGACTATGGCTACACCTTC CASSSQGADYGYTF
- TRBJ1-6 TRBD1 TRBV4-1 TGCGCCAGCAGCCGAGGACAGGGTGGCAATTCACCCCTCCACTTT CASSRGQGGNSPLHF
- TRBJ2-3 - TRBV6-1 TGTGCCAGCAGTGATTACGGAGTAACAGATACGCAGTATTTT CASSDYGVTDTQYF
- TRBJ2-7 TRBD1 TRBV5-5 TGTGCCAGCAGCTGGGGACAGCCCCGGGAGCAGTACTTC CASSWGQPREQYF